The next 27 T cell receptor beta chains were all read from a single sample in a study of identical twins. TCRdb re-derived calls from the 5' RACE reads in MiXCR, one entry per CDR3 protein. The sample lists about 700,000 distinct CDR3 sequences, 5.5% to 6.5% seen once, with about 2% in the top ten. Sequencing was carried out using naive T cells sorted from blood. These receptor sequences come from a man aged 18 to 30 in good health.

This clonotype was counted many times. DNA for the CDR3: TGTGCCAGCTTTCCCCCGGGCTCTGGAAACACCATATATTTT. It specifies CASFPPGSGNTIYF. The V call is TRBV6-1, the J call TRBJ1-3, with no clear D. Trimming took off 8 bases at V and 0 bases at J, with 11 bases between the two ends. This CDR3 is 14 amino acids long. Germline CDR1 reads MNHNS; CDR2 reads SASEGT.

J is TRBJ2-7 and V is TRBV5-5; TRBD1 is a possible D gene (6 bases). Germline V gene data show CDR1 as SGHKS and CDR2 as YYEKEE (reference sequence). V dropped 2 bases and J dropped 3 bases, with 15 bases sitting between them. The CDR3 length is 15 residues. The CDR3 DNA sequence: TGTGCCAGCAGCTTAGTTGGGGGCGCGGGCTACGAGCAGTACTTC. Translation gives CASSLVGGAGYEQYF.

This clonotype was counted at least ten times. The chain links TRBV7-2 to TRBJ2-1; D not resolved. CDR1 and CDR2 (germline): SGHTA, FQGNSA. This CDR3 has 13 residues. V lost 2 bases and J lost 7, with 9 bases in between. In nucleotides, the CDR3 is TGTGCCAGCAGCTTACTAGGAAAAAATGAGCAGTTCTTC. This encodes CASSLLGKNEQFF.

Only a few counts were recorded for this clonotype. The chain combines TRBV19 with TRBJ2-1, with 13 bases matching TRBD2. The trim removed 7 bases at V and 4 bases at J, leaving 7 bases unmatched. The CDR3 has 16 amino acids. In germline, CDR1 is LNHDA, CDR2 SQIVND (reference sequence). Here the CDR3 DNA reads TGTGCCAGTACAGTGGGGACTAGCGGGGATTACAATGAGCAGTTCTTC. It codes for CASTVGTSGDYNEQFF.

Remarks on this clonotype: Germline and junction disagree at one end, which may indicate a read error. This chain uses TRBV11-1 with TRBJ2-1, with 7 nucleotides matching TRBD2. Germline V gene sequence: CDR1 SGHAT, CDR2 FQDESV (reference sequence). CDR3 length equals 21 residues. The chain's CDR3 is CAGSLGFGLGSSNGSYNEQFF. In nucleotides, the CDR3 is TGTGCCGGCAGCTTAGGCTTCGGACTAGGTTCGTCGAACGGGTCCTACAATGAGCAGTTCTTC. The entire variable domain, with the rest obtained from reference TRBV11-1 and TRBJ2-1, is as follows: EAEVAQSPRYKITEKSQAVAFWCDPISGHATLYWYRQILGQGPELLVQFQDESVVDDSQLPKDRFSAERLKGVDSTLKIQPAELGDSAMYLCAGSLGFGLGSSNGSYNEQFFGPGTRLTVL.

This clonotype was picked up many times. V and J are TRBV6-1 and TRBJ2-5; 12 positions agree with TRBD2. This CDR3 has 15 residues. Germline V gene sequence: CDR1 MNHNS, CDR2 SASEGT. V gave up 6 bases and J gave up 5 bases; unmatched junction bases: 7. The CDR3 nucleotides are TGTGCCAGCAGCCTAGCGGGAGGGCCCGAGGAGACCCAGTACTTC. Its protein product is CASSLAGGPEETQYF.

The DNA for the CDR3 is TGCAGTGCCCGGAAAGGCCCCTACGAGCAGTACTTC. This translates into CSARKGPYEQYF. This chain connects TRBV20-1 to TRBJ2-7; D is uncertain. The V gene lost 6 bases and the J gene lost 2 bases, with 11 bases spanning the gap. CDR3 length: 12 amino acids. The germline gives CDR1 DFQATT, CDR2 SNEGSKA (reference sequence).

CDR3 loop: CASSYRPLLSYNSPLHF. The CDR3 DNA reads TGTGCCAGCAGTTATAGACCGCTCCTCTCCTATAATTCACCCCTCCACTTT. The chain links TRBV6-5 to TRBJ1-6; D gene uncertain. The CDR3 runs to 17 residues. The V end lost 3 bases, the J end lost 0 bases, and 12 bases lay between the germline ends. The germline CDR1 and CDR2 sequences are MNHEY and SVGAGI.

The chain has TRBV7-2 and TRBJ2-2, with 7 bases identical to TRBD1. CDR1 and CDR2 (germline): SGHTA, FQGNSA. Trimming at V came to 2 bases and at J to 0 bases, leaving 3 bases not matched to a gene. This CDR3 contains 16 residues. The CDR3 sequence: CASSLMGTANTGELFF. The CDR3 DNA reads TGTGCCAGCAGCTTAATGGGGACAGCGAACACCGGGGAGCTGTTTTTT.

This chain uses TRBV5-1 with TRBJ1-1, with TRBD1 matching over 7 bases. Germline-derived CDR1 and CDR2 are SGHRS and YFSETQ. The CDR3 is 12 residues long. V dropped 4 bases and J dropped 11; count of bases not matched to a gene: 8. The CDR3 reads CASSLTQGKAFF. The DNA for the CDR3 is TGCGCCAGCAGCCTAACACAGGGGAAGGCTTTCTTT.

This clonotype was seen a handful of times. The rearrangement joins TRBV4-2 to TRBJ2-2; 7 bases match TRBD1. This CDR3 has 17 amino acids. Germline assignment: CDR1 LGHNA and CDR2 YNFKEQ. With 0 bases clipped from V and 3 bases from J, the junction kept 7 bases outside the gene matches. DNA of the CDR3: TGTGCCAGCAGCCAAGATCGGCAGGGGGTGGACACCGGGGAGCTGTTTTTT. It is translated as CASSQDRQGVDTGELFF.

This clonotype was found a few times. The V call is TRBV7-2, the J call TRBJ1-2; 7 positions match TRBD1. Looked up from germline, CDR1 is SGHTA and CDR2 is FQGNSA. V lost 3 bases and J lost 6; bases outside the gene matches: 4. The CDR3 is 13 residues long. CDR3 loop: CASSFRGQNGYTF. CDR3 sequence (DNA): TGTGCCAGCAGCTTCAGGGGACAGAATGGCTACACCTTC.

This clonotype was picked up many times. This rearrangement joins TRBV12-3 or TRBV12-4 to TRBJ2-3, with D hard to call. Trimming removed 4 bases at V and 2 bases at J, with 10 bases between. CDR3 length equals 14 residues. The CDR3 DNA reads as TGTGCCAGCAGTTCAGGACCTCACACAGATACGCAGTATTTT. It is translated as CASSSGPHTDTQYF.

At least ten counts were recorded for this clonotype. This chain joins TRBV6-1 and TRBJ2-7; TRBD2 aligns across 8 bases. The length of the CDR3 is 14 residues. Trimming at V came to 7 bases and at J to 2 bases, leaving 7 bases not matched to a gene. Germline V CDR1 and CDR2: MNHNS, SASEGT. As DNA, the CDR3 is TGTGCCAGCACCCTAGGGCGGGAGGCCTACGAGCAGTACTTC. It yields the protein CASTLGREAYEQYF.

This clonotype was observed at least ten times. This chain links TRBV20-1 with TRBJ2-6; D gene uncertain. The germline V gene has CDR1 DFQATT and CDR2 SNEGSKA (reference sequence). V dropped 2 bases and J dropped 3 bases, with 2 bases sitting between them. The CDR3 covers 12 residues. Here the CDR3 DNA reads TGCAGTGCTAGAAGTGGGGCCAACGTCCTGACTTTC. Amino acids: CSARSGANVLTF.

This clonotype turned up a few times. Written as DNA, the CDR3 is TGTGCCAGCTCACCACAGCGACTAGCGGGCAATGAGCAGTTCTTC. This gives the protein CASSPQRLAGNEQFF. The rearrangement uses TRBV18 and TRBJ2-1, with 10 bases fitting TRBD2. V lost 1 base, J lost 6 bases, and 3 bases stayed unmatched. The germline V gene has CDR1 KGHSH and CDR2 LQKENI. CDR3 size: 15 residues.

This clonotype was observed a few times. CDR3 in DNA: TGTGCCAGCAGCCGCTGGGGCAGGGACACAGATACGCAGTATTTT. Protein: CASSRWGRDTDTQYF. The gene calls are TRBV7-3 and TRBJ2-3, with D maybe TRBD1 (5 bases). The CDR3 is 15 residues long. The V gene's germline CDR1 is SGHTA and CDR2 FQGTGA. Trimming shortened V by 5 bases and J by 2 bases, and 14 bases separated the two germline ends.

This clonotype was seen more than once but under ten times. The chain joins TRBV6-2 or TRBV6-3 to TRBJ2-5; tentative D call: TRBD1 (6 bases). This CDR3 comprises 15 residues. Germline lookup yields CDR1 MNHEY and CDR2 SVGEGT. The V end was cut by 5 bases, the J end by 4 bases, with 17 bases between. CDR3 sequence: CASSIRDKKGETQYF. The CDR3 nucleotides read TGTGCCAGCAGTATCCGGGACAAAAAAGGAGAGACCCAGTACTTC.

The rearrangement uses TRBV11-1 and TRBJ1-1; perhaps TRBD1 as D (5 bases). V was trimmed by 2 bases and J by 0 bases, leaving 19 bases between them. Per germline, CDR1 SGHAT and CDR2 FQDESV (reference sequence). The CDR3 has 18 amino acids. CDR3 in DNA: TGTGCCAGCAGCTTAAAAGTCGCAGGGTCGATCATGAACACTGAAGCTTTCTTT. It specifies CASSLKVAGSIMNTEAFF.

This clonotype was found many times. V usage is TRBV27 and J usage is TRBJ1-2, with D possibly being TRBD1 (5 bases). This CDR3 contains 11 residues. Germline V gene sequence: CDR1 MNHEY, CDR2 SMNVEV (reference sequence). V dropped 6 bases and J dropped 7 bases, with 9 bases sitting between them. The CDR3 DNA reads TGTGCCAGCAGGAGTGGGGGTGGCTACACCTTC. Protein sequence: CASRSGGGYTF.

The chain has TRBV11-2 and TRBJ2-7; 14 positions agree with TRBD2. From germline, CDR1 is SGHAT and CDR2 FQNNGV. The V segment lost 2 bases and the J segment 5 bases; nucleotides outside the gene matches: 5. This CDR3 is built from 16 residues. The CDR3 region has the DNA TGTGCCAGCAGCTTATCGTGGGGACTAGCGGGAGACGAGCAGTACGTC. Residues: CASSLSWGLAGDEQYV.

This clonotype showed up many times. The CDR3 is CASSLLEAGNTEAFF. The CDR3 bases are TGTGCCAGCAGCTTACTAGAAGCAGGGAACACTGAAGCTTTCTTT. This chain connects TRBV7-9 to TRBJ1-1; D not certain. Trimming stripped 2 bases from V and 1 base from J, with 11 bases between. CDR1 and CDR2 (germline): SEHNR, FQNEAQ (reference sequence). This CDR3 contains 15 residues.

There are many counts of this clonotype. CDR3 sequence reads: CATGRDEQYF. CDR3 coding DNA: TGTGCCACGGGGAGGGACGAGCAGTACTTC. The rearrangement uses TRBV28 and TRBJ2-7, with 7 bases matching TRBD2. The V segment lost 10 bases and the J segment 5 bases; nucleotides outside the gene matches: 2. CDR1 and CDR2 from the germline V gene are MDHEN and SYDVKM. The CDR3 is 10 amino acids.

This clonotype was observed many times. The gene calls are TRBV12-3 or TRBV12-4 and TRBJ2-2; tentative D call: TRBD1 (6 bases). The CDR3 totals 16 residues. Trimming stripped 4 bases from V and 0 bases from J, with 12 bases between. The CDR3 region has the DNA TGTGCCAGCAGTTCAGGGGACCGCACGAACACCGGGGAGCTGTTTTTT. Its translation is CASSSGDRTNTGELFF.

This clonotype was found many times. CDR3 nucleotides: TGCGCCAGCAGTCCTTCTAGCGGGGCTATCACCGGGGAGCTGTTTTTT. It yields the protein CASSPSSGAITGELFF. The genes are TRBV5-1 and TRBJ2-2, with 9 bases fitting TRBD2. The V segment lost 5 bases and the J segment 4 bases; nucleotides outside the gene matches: 9. From germline, CDR1 is SGHRS and CDR2 YFSETQ. The CDR3 has 16 residues. Variable domain in full (rest from reference TRBV5-1 and TRBJ2-2): KAGVTQTPRYLIKTRGQQVTLSCSPISGHRSVSWYQQTPGQGLQFLFEYFSETQRNKGNFPGRFSGRQFSNSRSEMNVSTLELGDSALYLCASSPSSGAITGELFFGEGSRLTVL.

The V and J genes are TRBV7-2 and TRBJ2-1; 7 nucleotides agree with TRBD2. V lost 6 bases and J lost 6; bases outside the gene matches: 8. The CDR3 length is 14 residues. In germline, CDR1 is SGHTA, CDR2 FQGNSA. The CDR3 bases are TGTGCCAGCAGAGAGGTGGGGGGGGTCAATGAGCAGTTCTTC. Translating it yields CASREVGGVNEQFF.

This clonotype has ten or more counts. V is TRBV12-3 or TRBV12-4 and J is TRBJ1-3, with TRBD1 as a possible D gene (5 bases). Trimming cost V 6 bases and J 0 bases, with 9 bases left between them. There are 14 residues in the CDR3. CDR3 loop: CASRRDLSGNTIYF. CDR3 bases: TGTGCCAGCAGAAGGGACCTCTCTGGAAACACCATATATTTT.